The text below deals with one TCR beta chain. What antigen it recognizes has not been identified. It has no much larger one-base neighbor in the sample; base qualities were not kept. TCR CDR3 regions were amplified from genomic DNA by multiplex PCR using the deep immunoSEQ assay. For each cell subset, the extracted genomic DNA was distributed evenly across all wells of several immunoSEQ 96-well plates, and each plate served as one replicate. For sorted subsets, each replicate PCR was loaded with 200 to 250 ng genomic DNA, equivalent to about 30,000 T cell genomes. The purified libraries were quantified using a Qubit 3.0 fluorometer, sized with a Bioanalyzer 2100, and then quantified again using the KAPA Library Quantification kit. Each immunoSEQ 96-well plate was sequenced on its own single-read 150-cycle Illumina NextSeq 550 flow cell. In the original analysis: Because the immunoSEQ output included only junctional sequences and no quality scores, the filtering could not be the same as the filtering used for full-length reads. To assign V/J genes and CDR3, sequences were annotated against IMGT germline references using PyIR, a Python wrapper for IgBLAST v1.9. Reads were filtered out if the reads had weak V/J assignments (E-value above 1e-6), no CDR3, stop codons, out-of-frame junctions, or ambiguous translated residues. A V3J clonotype was defined by an identical inferred V gene, J gene, and CDR3 amino acid sequence. To compute the percentage overlap between repertoires, the number of shared unique clonotypes was divided by the size of the smaller repertoire. RTK rarefaction, the Chao1 estimator, and Recon v2.1 estimates of unobserved clonotypes were used to assess repertoire richness. Generation probabilities were computed with OLGA for all TCRbeta clonotypes obtained by the gDNA method from several donors. The immuneACCESS repertoire file appears here via TCRdb, limited to in-frame rearrangements. These files lack a portion of the clones; in checked studies, under half of the deficit traces to unresolved V genes, and the cause of the others is not known. D and trimming come from the DNA, and the V and J calls and clone size come from that table. In this sample the table shows about 2.3 million clones, about nine tenths of which occur a single time. The ten largest clonotypes hold roughly 0.34% of the sample.

The sample is drawn from a study of shared clonotypes between healthy human individuals (dated by TCRdb to 2020 to 2022). Some background on the complete study: A few men and a couple of women, aged 18 to 49 years, made up the cohort. For each donor, CD4 naive and CD4 memory were each run on three plates, CD8 naive on two plates, and CD8 memory on one plate. Blood TCR repertoires of five healthy adults were deeply sequenced to estimate repertoire size and the extent of clonotype sharing between individuals. To increase sequencing depth and limit assay-specific biases, TCR repertoire library preparation and sequencing were carried out by different laboratories using diverse techniques. Each donor's leukapheresis produced roughly between about 0.9 and 9.5 billion PBMCs.

The donors were healthy, HIV-negative adults who had no recently reported acute infections or vaccinations. All donors were Caucasian adults living in Nashville, Tennessee, USA. CD4+ T cells were enriched by magnetic negative selection, after which naive cells were positively selected on CD45RA and the negative fraction was taken as the memory subset. After blood collection by leukapheresis, PBMCs were isolated using Ficoll-Histopaque density gradient centrifugation and then cryopreserved in the vapor phase of liquid nitrogen. Analytical flow cytometry was used to check the purity and quantity of each magnetically sorted T cell population. Each sorted fraction had its genomic DNA isolated and then quantified by UV absorbance on a Nanodrop 2000c. Reading from cysteine to phenylalanine, the CDR3 counts 14 amino acids. The read is trimmed to its CDR3 DNA, 42 bases read in frame from base 1. V loses 0 bases, J loses 5 bases, and the germline ends lie 9 bases apart. Per the germline V gene, SGHRS is the CDR1 and YFSETQ is the CDR2.

Results and caveats for the whole study, not just this receptor: Clonotypes shared by all four sorted-subset donors showed higher generation probabilities than non-shared clonotypes. Pairwise subsampling indicated that sequencing depth was expected to affect the degree of clonotype sharing among donors. The genetic and exposure-history diversity represented was limited by the small number of donors. Naive subsets generally had larger estimated clonotype richness than memory subsets did. Only blood was sampled, and tissue TCR repertoires likely differ from those in blood. About 4.5% of naive CD4, 3.5% of naive CD8, around 2.3% of memory CD4, and about 0.4% of memory CD8 clonotypes were shared across several donors. Even with the large sequencing depth, rarefaction of the sorted-subset datasets indicated that sequencing was incomplete.

Sequenced input: naive CD4+ T cells from PBMCs. The cell subset or site label for this specimen denotes: CD45RA+ positively selected. This clonotype was obtained from a man between 18 and 35 years old in good health. Some clones in this sample may be carry-over from other donors' samples. The chain was built from TRBV5-1 and TRBJ2-1; the D gene is not confidently resolved. The nucleotides are TGCGCCAGCAGCTTGGATCGTCGACACAATGAGCAGTTCTTC. Its translation reads: CASSLDRRHNEQFF.